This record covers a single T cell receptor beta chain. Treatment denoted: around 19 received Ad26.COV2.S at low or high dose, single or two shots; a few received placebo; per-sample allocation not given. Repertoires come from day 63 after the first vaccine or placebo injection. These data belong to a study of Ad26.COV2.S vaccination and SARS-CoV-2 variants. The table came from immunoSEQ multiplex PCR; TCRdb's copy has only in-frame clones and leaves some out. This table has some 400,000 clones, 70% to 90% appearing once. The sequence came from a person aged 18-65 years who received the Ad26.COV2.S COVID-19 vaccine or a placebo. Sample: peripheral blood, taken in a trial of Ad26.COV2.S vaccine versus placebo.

The CDR3 region is CASSRGQGVLSPLHF. DNA of the CDR3: TGTGCCAGCAGCCGGGGGCAGGGGGTACTCTCACCCCTCCACTTT. The chain employs TRBV7-8 and TRBJ1-6, with 7 bases matching TRBD1. Germline lookup yields CDR1 SGHVS and CDR2 FQNEAQ. The CDR3 runs to 15 residues. V lost 5 bases, J lost 10 bases, and 11 bases stayed unmatched.